This T cell receptor beta chain was profiled in a study of human thymus T cells (TCRdb year 2020). At the level of the whole study: The study described the TCR alpha and beta repertoires in roughly 8 infant thymus samples and a few matching peripheral blood samples. Donor ages ranged from about 6 to 244 days, and the cohort comprised over five male and a couple of female infants. General conclusions and limits of the study: The related research reported highly overlapping thymic TCR repertoires among unrelated individuals. On average, roughly 810,000 unique TCRB clonotypes were obtained from thymus samples, compared with 65,000 to 90,000 from blood samples. Both the thymic and the peripheral blood repertoires appeared to show biased V and J gene segment usage.

Thymus tissue was obtained as surgical resects removed during corrective cardiac surgery. The donors were immunologically healthy infants in Finland who had open corrective cardiac surgery for congenital heart defects. Thymocytes were mechanically released from the tissue and were stored as pellets of about 10-30 million cells at -70 degrees C. A QIAsymphony instrument was used to extract genomic DNA from frozen cell pellets. Trimming removed 4 bases from V and 7 bases from J; the gene matches leave 2 bases unexplained. CDR1 is given as SGHNT and CDR2 as YYREEE, both from the germline V gene (reference sequence). The CDR3 numbers 15 residues from cysteine through phenylalanine. Of all the DNA, just the CDR3 is kept, 45 bases in frame from base 1. The immunoSEQ multiplex PCR assay was used to amplify the TCRB and TCRAD loci from a standardized amount of quality-controlled genomic DNA. Amplicons spanned the V(D)J region at a length sufficient to cover the CDR3 and identify V and J genes. The commercial immunoSEQ service was used to sequence amplicons on an Illumina platform. Concerning the study's data processing: Primer bias and sequencing errors were corrected as previously described, and TCRAD and TCRB were defined on the basis of the IMGT database. Repertoires were analysed with immunoSEQ Analyzer 3.0 and VDJTools, covering basic statistics, V/J segment usage, diversity estimates, rarefaction and pairwise overlap. Diversity was estimated with Chao1, ChaoE, Efron-Thisted, Shannon and inverse Simpson indices, and also on datasets down-sampled to the smallest sample. Repertoire overlap used strict matching of CDR3 nucleotide sequence, V gene and J gene, with Jaccard-based multidimensional scaling clustering. TCRdb stores this immuneACCESS table with in-frame sequences only. Part of the clones is absent; in the studies checked, under half of the shortfall reflects unresolved V genes, and no reason is known for the rest. That table supplies the V and J calls and clone size; D and trimming were determined from the DNA. The sample yields some 120,000 clones; over 85% were counted once. 0.02% to 0.03% of the sample belongs to the ten largest clones.

On this clone: Its antigen has not been determined. Per-base quality was not reported, and no clone a single base away is much larger than it.

The sample comprised thymus tissue. The chain is made from TRBV5-4 and TRBJ2-2; 15 central nucleotides agree with TRBD2. The sequence was collected from a boy in the first two years of life with a congenital heart defect but otherwise immunologically healthy. The nucleotide sequence is given as TGTGCCAGCAGCCCGGGACTAGCGGGGGGCGGGGAGCTGTTTTTT. It codes for CASSPGLAGGGELFF.